This section outlines one T cell receptor (beta chain) sequence together with its context. Its cognate antigen is unknown. From germline, CDR1 is SEHNR and CDR2 FQNEAQ (reference sequence). The length of the CDR3 is 16 residues. With 2 bases removed from V and 8 bases from J, the gap between germline ends came to 18 bases. TCRdb keeps only in-frame clones here, not all; method: immunoSEQ multiplex PCR. The data contain about 160,000 clones, less than 95% of them singletons. This entry comes from a study of T cell responses to AZD1222 COVID-19 vaccine. Study-wide points: Samples come after the peak T cell response, not at day 14.

This sequence was found in an adult in good health. The chain joins TRBV7-9 to TRBJ1-4; tentatively, D is TRBD1 (6 bases). Source: peripheral blood, taken on day 0 of AZD1222 vaccination. This chain's CDR3 is CASSLMGTGGGEKLFF. CDR3 coding DNA: TGTGCCAGCAGCTTAATGGGTACAGGAGGGGGAGAAAAACTGTTTTTT. The entire variable domain, with the rest obtained from reference TRBV7-9 and TRBJ1-4, is as follows: DTGVSQNPRHKITKRGQNVTFRCDPISEHNRLYWYRQTLGQGPEFLTYFQNEAQLEKSRLLSDRFSAERPKGSFSTLEIQRTEQGDSAMYLCASSLMGTGGGEKLFFGSGTQLSVL.